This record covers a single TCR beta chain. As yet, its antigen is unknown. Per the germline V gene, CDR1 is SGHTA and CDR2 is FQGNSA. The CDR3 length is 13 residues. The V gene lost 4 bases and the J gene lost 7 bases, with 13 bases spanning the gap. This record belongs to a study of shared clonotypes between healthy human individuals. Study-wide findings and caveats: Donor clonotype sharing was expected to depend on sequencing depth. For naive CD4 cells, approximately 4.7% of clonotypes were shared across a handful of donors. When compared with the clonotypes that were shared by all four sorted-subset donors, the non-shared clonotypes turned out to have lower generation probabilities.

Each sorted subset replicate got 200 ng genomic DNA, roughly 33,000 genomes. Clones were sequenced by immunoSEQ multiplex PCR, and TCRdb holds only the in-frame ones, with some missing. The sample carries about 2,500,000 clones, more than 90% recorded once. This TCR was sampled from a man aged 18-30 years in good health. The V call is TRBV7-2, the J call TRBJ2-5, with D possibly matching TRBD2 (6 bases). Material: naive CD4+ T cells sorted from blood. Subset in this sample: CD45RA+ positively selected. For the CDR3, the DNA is TGTGCCAGCAGCTCCGGCGGGGCTGGGACCCAGTACTTC. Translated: CASSSGGAGTQYF.